This entry concerns a single TCR beta chain. A read error may produce the germline difference seen at one junction end. Assay: immunoSEQ multiplex PCR; the TCRdb copy retains only in-frame clones and omits some. The sample contains 95,000 to 100,000 clones, around 90% of which appear only once. From germline, CDR1 is LNHDA and CDR2 SQIVND (reference sequence). The CDR3 consists of 18 residues. This sample is part of a study of siplizumab effects on memory and regulatory T cells. This rearrangement joins TRBV19 to TRBJ2-1; 10 bases are shared with TRBD2. This TCR derives from a human donor in good health. Sequences were obtained from non-Treg CD4+ T cells sorted from blood. The CDR3 sequence is CASRIAGGHLSSYNEQFF. CDR3 coding DNA: TGTGCCAGTAGGATAGCGGGAGGCCACTTGAGCTCCTACAATGAGCAGTTCTTC.